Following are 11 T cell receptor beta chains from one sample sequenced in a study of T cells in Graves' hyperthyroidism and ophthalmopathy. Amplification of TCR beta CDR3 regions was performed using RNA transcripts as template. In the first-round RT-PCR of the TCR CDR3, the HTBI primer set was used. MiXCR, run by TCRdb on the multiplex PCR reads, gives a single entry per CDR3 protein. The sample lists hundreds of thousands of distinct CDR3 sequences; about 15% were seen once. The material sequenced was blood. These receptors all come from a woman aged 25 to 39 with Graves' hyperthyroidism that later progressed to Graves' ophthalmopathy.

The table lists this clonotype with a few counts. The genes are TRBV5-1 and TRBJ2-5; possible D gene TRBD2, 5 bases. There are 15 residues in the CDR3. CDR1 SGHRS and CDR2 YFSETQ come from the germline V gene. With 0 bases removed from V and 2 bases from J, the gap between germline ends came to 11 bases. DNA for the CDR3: TGCGCCAGCAGCTTGGTTTTAGCGTTACAAGAGACCCAGTACTTC. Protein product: CASSLVLALQETQYF. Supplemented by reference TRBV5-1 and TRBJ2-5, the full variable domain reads KAGVTQTPRYLIKTRGQQVTLSCSPISGHRSVSWYQQTPGQGLQFLFEYFSETQRNKGNFPGRFSGRQFSNSRSEMNVSTLELGDSALYLCASSLVLALQETQYFGPGTRLLVL.

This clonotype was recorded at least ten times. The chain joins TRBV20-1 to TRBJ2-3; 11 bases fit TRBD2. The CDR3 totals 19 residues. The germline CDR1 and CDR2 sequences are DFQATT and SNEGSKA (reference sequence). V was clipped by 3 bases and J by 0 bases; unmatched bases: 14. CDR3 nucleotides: TGCAGTGCTAGTGACTCGGGACTAGCGGTAGAGGGTAGCACAGATACGCAGTATTTT. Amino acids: CSASDSGLAVEGSTDTQYF.

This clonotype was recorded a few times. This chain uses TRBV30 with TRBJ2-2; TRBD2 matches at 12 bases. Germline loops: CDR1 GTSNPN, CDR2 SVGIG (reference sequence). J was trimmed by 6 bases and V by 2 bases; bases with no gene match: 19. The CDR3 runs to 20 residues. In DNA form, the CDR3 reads TGTGCCTGGAGTAGGAGAGGATTGAAGACTAGCGGGAGTGCGGCCGGGGAGCTGTTTTTT. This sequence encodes CAWSRRGLKTSGSAAGELFF.

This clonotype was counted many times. The CDR3 protein is CASSPQGSDTEAFF. DNA of the CDR3: TGTGCCAGTAGCCCTCAGGGGAGCGACACTGAAGCTTTCTTT. V and J are TRBV19 and TRBJ1-1, with D possibly matching TRBD1 (6 bases). CDR1 and CDR2 (germline): LNHDA, SQIVND (reference sequence). V gave up 6 bases and J gave up 3 bases, with 14 bases separating them. CDR3 length equals 14 residues. The whole variable domain, filled in from reference TRBV19 and TRBJ1-1, reads DGGITQSPKYLFRKEGQNVTLSCEQNLNHDAMYWYRQDPGQGLRLIYYSQIVNDFQKGDIAEGYSVSREKKESFPLTVTSAQKNPTAFYLCASSPQGSDTEAFFGQGTRLTVV.

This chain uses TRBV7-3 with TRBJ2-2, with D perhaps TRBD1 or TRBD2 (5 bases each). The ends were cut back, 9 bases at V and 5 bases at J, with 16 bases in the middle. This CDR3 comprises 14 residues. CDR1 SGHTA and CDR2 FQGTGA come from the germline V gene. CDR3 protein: CASGTALGTGELFF. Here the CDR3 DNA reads TGTGCCAGTGGGACGGCCCTGGGGACCGGGGAGCTGTTTTTT.

In DNA, the CDR3 is TGCAGCGCTGGGGACTATGGCTACACCTTC. Protein sequence: CSAGDYGYTF. The chain employs TRBV29-1 and TRBJ1-2; D unresolved. Trimming pared 7 bases from V and 3 bases from J, leaving 6 bases between. The CDR3 covers 10 residues. CDR1 and CDR2 (germline): SQVTM, ANQGSEA. Using reference TRBV29-1 and TRBJ1-2 for the parts outside the CDR3, the full variable domain is SAVISQKPSRDICQRGTSLTIQCQVDSQVTMMFWYRQQPGQSLTLIATANQGSEATYESGFVIDKFPISRPNLTFSTLTVSNMSPEDSSIYLCSAGDYGYTFGSGTRLTVV.

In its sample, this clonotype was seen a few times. Here the CDR3 DNA reads TGTGCCAGCAGCGCGGGACTAGCGGGAGTGAGGGAGCAGTTCTTC. It encodes CASSAGLAGVREQFF. The genes are TRBV9 and TRBJ2-1; TRBD2 agrees at 14 bases. J lost 10 bases, V lost 3 bases, and 6 bases had no gene match. There are 15 residues in the CDR3. Germline values: CDR1 SGDLS, CDR2 YYNGEE.

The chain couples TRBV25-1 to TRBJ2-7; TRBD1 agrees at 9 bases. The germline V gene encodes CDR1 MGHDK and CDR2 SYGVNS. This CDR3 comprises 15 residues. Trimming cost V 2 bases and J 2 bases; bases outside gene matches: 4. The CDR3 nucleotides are TGTGCCAGCAGTGAAACCGGGACAGGGACCTACGAGCAGTACTTC. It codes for CASSETGTGTYEQYF.

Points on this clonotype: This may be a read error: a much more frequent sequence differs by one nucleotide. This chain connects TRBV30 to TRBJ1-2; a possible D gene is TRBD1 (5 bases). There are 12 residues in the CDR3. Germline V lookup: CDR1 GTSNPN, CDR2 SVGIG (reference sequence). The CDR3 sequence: CAWSRTIAGYAF. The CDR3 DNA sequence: TGTGCCTGGAGTCGGACAATCGCTGGCTACGCCTTC. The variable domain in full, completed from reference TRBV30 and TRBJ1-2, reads SQTIHQWPATLVQPVGSPLSLECTVEGTSNPNLYWYRQAAGRGLQLLFYSVGIGQISSEVPQNLSASRPQDRQFILSSKKLLLSDSGFYLCAWSRTIAGYAFGSGTRLTVV.

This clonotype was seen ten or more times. CDR3 loop: CASSPNFGGDLGSPLHF. The CDR3 nucleotides are TGTGCCAGCAGCCCGAATTTTGGGGGGGACCTTGGTTCACCCCTCCACTTT. This chain joins TRBV28 and TRBJ1-6; TRBD1 might be the D (5 bases). CDR1 and CDR2 from the germline V gene are MDHEN and SYDVKM. The CDR3 extends over 17 amino acids. V lost 6 bases and J lost 9, with 24 bases in between.

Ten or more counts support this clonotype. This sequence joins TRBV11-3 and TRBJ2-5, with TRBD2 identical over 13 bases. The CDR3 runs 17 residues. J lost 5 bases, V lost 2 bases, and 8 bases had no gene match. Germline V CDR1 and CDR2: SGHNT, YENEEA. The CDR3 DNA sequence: TGTGCCAGCAGCTTAAGGACTAGCGGGGGTCTCAGGGAGACCCAGTACTTC. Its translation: CASSLRTSGGLRETQYF. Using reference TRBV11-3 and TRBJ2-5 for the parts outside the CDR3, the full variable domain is EAGVVQSPRYKIIEKKQPVAFWCNPISGHNTLYWYLQNLGQGPELLIRYENEEAVDDSQLPKDRFSAERLKGVDSTLKIQPAELGDSAVYLCASSLRTSGGLRETQYFGPGTRLLVL.